These 28 T cell receptor beta chains came from one sample sequenced in a study of vaccination and CD4 T cells after COVID-19. What these receptors recognize is not known. Regarding treatment: roughly 10-day PBMC culture with coronavirus spike peptide pools or control peptides (ViraFEST assay). Sequenced with the Oncomine TCR Beta short-read assay was DNA taken from cultured CD4+ T cells. TCRdb reprocessed the PCR reads via MiXCR and lists one record per CDR3 protein. The sample lists 15,000 to 20,000 distinct CDR3 sequences, about 77% seen once, with around 17% in the top ten. The sample consisted of CD4+ T cells from blood, cultured in vitro, taken after SARS-CoV-2 vaccination. Receptors were obtained from a human donor who received a COVID-19 vaccine.

This clonotype qualifies as large. The J gene is TRBJ1-2, the V gene TRBV24-1; D gene unclear. Germline V gene sequence: CDR1 KGHDR, CDR2 SFDVKD. The CDR3 is made up of 12 amino acids. V was trimmed by 1 base and J by 8 bases, leaving 7 bases between them. The CDR3 region is CATSDFLGGYTF. CDR3 bases: TGTGCCACCAGTGATTTCCTGGGAGGCTACACCTTC.

The chain combines TRBV6-5 with TRBJ2-1; D may correspond to TRBD1 or TRBD2 (5 bases each). Germline-derived CDR1 and CDR2 are MNHEY and SVGAGI. The CDR3 runs 17 residues. V lost 2 bases and J lost 4, with 18 bases in between. This chain's CDR3 is CASSYATSGTSYNEQFF. For the CDR3, the DNA is TGTGCCAGCAGTTACGCTACCTCCGGGACCTCTTACAATGAGCAGTTCTTC.

This clonotype was seen more than once but under ten times. The chain couples TRBV6-1 to TRBJ2-1; 7 bases agree with TRBD2. The CDR3 contains 14 residues. The V and J ends lost 1 base and 10 bases, in that order; junction bases with no gene match: 7. CDR1 and CDR2 from the germline V gene are MNHNS and SASEGT. The CDR3 protein is CASSEVVYSGEQFF. CDR3 in DNA: TGTGCCAGCAGTGAAGTTGTATATAGCGGGGAGCAGTTCTTC.

This clonotype was observed once. The rearrangement uses TRBV2 and TRBJ1-5; 9 nucleotides align to TRBD1. This CDR3 contains 15 residues. The V and J ends lost 8 bases and 6 bases, in that order; junction bases with no gene match: 11. Germline V gene sequence: CDR1 SNHLY, CDR2 FYNNEI. The CDR3 coding sequence is TGTGCCAGCTTTAGGGACAGGGCTCTCGTTCAGCCCCAGCATTTT. It encodes CASFRDRALVQPQHF.

The chain links TRBV7-2 to TRBJ2-7; 9 bases line up with TRBD1. Germline CDR1 is SGHTA and CDR2 is FQGNSA. V gave up 2 bases and J gave up 3 bases; unmatched junction bases: 14. CDR3 length: 18 amino acids. CDR3 DNA: TGTGCCAGCAGCTTACAAAGCACAGGGGGCGCGGTGGGCTACGAGCAGTACTTC. Translating it yields CASSLQSTGGAVGYEQYF.

CDR3 loop: CASSEFGEGVNQPQHF. The CDR3 DNA sequence: TGTGCCAGCAGTGAATTCGGAGAGGGGGTTAATCAGCCCCAGCATTTT. The chain employs TRBV2 and TRBJ1-5; the D gene is possibly TRBD1 (6 bases). The CDR3 length is 16 residues. V was trimmed by 2 bases and J by 4 bases, leaving 15 bases between them. Germline V gene lookup returns CDR1 SNHLY and CDR2 FYNNEI.

This clonotype was recorded a few times. The chain couples TRBV27 to TRBJ2-6; 10 positions match TRBD1. Germline lookup yields CDR1 MNHEY and CDR2 SMNVEV (reference sequence). J was trimmed by 1 base and V by 6 bases; bases with no gene match: 6. This CDR3 spans 17 amino acids. The CDR3 nucleotides are TGTGCCAGCAGATTTGGGACAGGGGTGTCTGGGGCCAACGTCCTGACTTTC. It is translated as CASRFGTGVSGANVLTF. Supplemented by reference TRBV27 and TRBJ2-6, the full variable domain reads EAQVTQNPRYLITVTGKKLTVTCSQNMNHEYMSWYRQDPGLGLRQIYYSMNVEVTDKGDVPEGYKVSRKEKRNFPLILESPSPNQTSLYFCASRFGTGVSGANVLTFGAGSRLTVL.

Note on this clonotype: Germline is not matched at one junction end, which may reflect a read error. The rearrangement links TRBV19 to TRBJ1-1; 9 nucleotides match TRBD1. CDR3 size: 15 residues. CDR1 is LNHDA and CDR2 is SQIVND in the germline V gene (reference sequence). This chain's CDR3 is CATNPATGGGTEAFF. The CDR3, as DNA: TGCGCCACCAACCCTGCCACAGGGGGCGGCACTGAAGCTTTCTTT.

Here the CDR3 reads CASSLGRLMGDTQYF. As DNA, the CDR3 is TGTGCCAGCAGTTTAGGCCGATTGATGGGAGATACGCAGTATTTT. The genes are TRBV12-3 or TRBV12-4 and TRBJ2-3, with unresolved D. This CDR3 has 15 residues. V lost 1 base and J lost 5, with 13 bases in between.

The V call is TRBV21-1, the J call TRBJ2-4; the table's D call, TRBD2, was not checked against the DNA. TRBV21-1 is noted as a pseudogene. There are 16 residues in the CDR3. This chain's CDR3 is CASSKLRGLASVIQYF. The CDR3 nucleotides are TGTGCCAGCAGCAAATTAAGGGGACTAGCATCGGTCATTCAGTACTTC.

This chain joins TRBV7-3 and TRBJ1-1, with TRBD1 matching 8 bases. The CDR3 has 15 amino acids. Trimming at V came to 2 bases and at J to 1 base, leaving 3 bases not matched to a gene. Germline CDR1 reads SGHTA; CDR2 reads FQGTGA. CDR3 residues: CASSLEGTGNTEAFF. The CDR3 DNA follows: TGTGCCAGCAGCTTAGAAGGGACAGGGAACACTGAAGCTTTCTTT.

This clonotype is a singleton in its sample. The chain combines TRBV7-8 with TRBJ1-3; D remains unclear. Trimming took 4 bases from V and 7 from J, leaving 14 bases between them. CDR1 is SGHVS and CDR2 is FQNEAQ in the germline V gene. CDR3 length equals 14 residues. CDR3 protein: CASSWTLRGNTIYF. The CDR3 bases are TGTGCCAGCAGCTGGACCCTTCGAGGGAACACCATATATTTT.

V and J are TRBV24-1 and TRBJ1-2; D might be TRBD1 (5 bases). Trimming took off 0 bases at V and 10 bases at J, with 14 bases between the two ends. This CDR3 spans 14 amino acids. Germline CDR1 and CDR2: KGHDR and SFDVKD. CDR3: CATSDLGAISVYTF. The CDR3 DNA reads TGTGCCACCAGTGATTTGGGGGCAATTAGCGTCTACACCTTC.

The rearrangement joins TRBV6-5 to TRBJ1-2, with a tentative D call TRBD1 (5 bases). Trimming left V 4 bases short and J 6 bases short, with 15 bases between. Germline V gene data show CDR1 as MNHEY and CDR2 as SVGAGI. CDR3 length equals 14 residues. CDR3 coding DNA: TGTGCCAGCAGTTCCCAATGGTCAGGGCATGGCTACACCTTC. This sequence encodes CASSSQWSGHGYTF.

The CDR3 is CASSLGWQQQPQHF. In DNA, the CDR3 is TGTGCCAGCAGCTTAGGATGGCAGCAACAGCCCCAGCATTTT. The chain is built from TRBV7-9 and TRBJ1-5; no firm D call. Per the germline V gene, CDR1 is SEHNR and CDR2 is FQNEAQ (reference sequence). V was shortened by 1 base and J by 7 bases, with 11 bases between the two germline ends. The CDR3 length is 14 residues.

V usage is TRBV19 and J usage is TRBJ1-2, with D possibly TRBD1 on 6 matching bases. Trimming removed 6 bases from V and 5 bases from J, with 16 bases in between. The CDR3 length is 14 residues. Germline assignment: CDR1 LNHDA and CDR2 SQIVND (reference sequence). The CDR3 here is CASRRDTGPYGYTF. The CDR3 DNA reads TGTGCCAGTAGGCGGGACACGGGACCTTATGGCTACACCTTC.

This chain uses TRBV6-1 with TRBJ2-5, with D perhaps assigned TRBD1 or TRBD2 (5 bases each). Per germline, CDR1 MNHNS and CDR2 SASEGT. V was trimmed by 5 bases and J by 5 bases, leaving 18 bases between them. The CDR3 runs 15 residues. This chain's CDR3 is CASSQLSGWGETQYF. CDR3 coding DNA: TGTGCCAGCAGTCAGCTCAGTGGCTGGGGGGAGACCCAGTACTTC.

This clonotype was observed a handful of times. V gene TRBV6-1 combines with J gene TRBJ1-2; D ambiguous. This CDR3 contains 16 residues. V shed 5 bases and J shed 0 bases, with 16 bases lying between them. Germline CDR1 MNHNS, CDR2 SASEGT. The CDR3 DNA sequence: TGTGCCAGCAGTACGGCTCGGAGGATAGCTAACTATGGCTACACCTTC. Its protein is CASSTARRIANYGYTF.

The genes are TRBV30 and TRBJ1-2; D gene uncertain. V shed 0 bases and J shed 1 base, with 12 bases lying between them. The CDR3 runs 15 residues. CDR1 and CDR2 (germline): GTSNPN, SVGIG (reference sequence). The CDR3 loop reads CAWSVRRESNYGYTF. CDR3 coding DNA: TGTGCCTGGAGTGTAAGGAGGGAGAGTAACTATGGCTACACCTTC.

CDR3 in DNA: TGTGCCTGGAGCCCAGCGAGGGGGTACACAGATACGCAGTATTTT. Its protein is CAWSPARGYTDTQYF. The V and J genes are TRBV30 and TRBJ2-3, with D possibly being TRBD1 (6 bases). This CDR3 has 15 amino acids. CDR1 is GTSNPN and CDR2 is SVGIG in the germline V gene (reference sequence). V lost 3 bases and J 2 bases, leaving 15 bases between the germline ends.

The chain is built from TRBV30 and TRBJ1-2; D uncertain. Trimming shortened V by 3 bases and J by 0 bases, and 11 bases separated the two germline ends. The CDR3 is 14 residues long. The germline CDR1 and CDR2 sequences are GTSNPN and SVGIG (reference sequence). The CDR3 nucleotides read TGTGCCTGGAGGGCGACATTATCTAACTATGGCTACACCTTC. This translates into CAWRATLSNYGYTF.

The chain combines TRBV19 with TRBJ1-1, with no clear D. V was pared by 10 bases and J by 3 bases, with 15 bases between. Germline CDR1 is LNHDA and CDR2 is SQIVND (reference sequence). CDR3 length: 13 amino acids. DNA of the CDR3: TGTGCCACAGCTGACGGGCGGGACACTGAAGCTTTCTTT. Amino acid sequence: CATADGRDTEAFF.

This chain links TRBV19 with TRBJ2-7, with a possible D match to TRBD1 (6 bases). This CDR3 comprises 16 residues. Germline V CDR1 and CDR2: LNHDA, SQIVND (reference sequence). V gave up 1 base and J gave up 1 base, with 14 bases separating them. The CDR3: CASSIGSRGPSYEQYF. DNA for the CDR3: TGTGCCAGTAGTATAGGTAGCAGGGGTCCGTCCTACGAGCAGTACTTC.

J is TRBJ2-1 and V is TRBV24-1; 9 bases agree with TRBD1. The CDR3 extends over 17 amino acids. Germline values: CDR1 KGHDR, CDR2 SFDVKD. V was clipped by 5 bases and J by 9 bases; unmatched bases: 16. DNA for the CDR3: TGTGCCACCAGTGGAATACCGGGACAGGGAGTTGAAAGTGAGCAGTTCTTC. Translated: CATSGIPGQGVESEQFF.

V and J are TRBV12-3 or TRBV12-4 and TRBJ2-5, with 7 bases lining up with TRBD2. The CDR3 has 15 residues. J gave up 1 base and V 1 base, and 3 bases lay outside the gene matches. The CDR3 DNA reads as TGTGCCAGCAGTTTAGTGTCGGGGGGCCAAGAGACCCAGTACTTC. Protein: CASSLVSGGQETQYF.

V and J are TRBV5-1 and TRBJ1-2; 10 nucleotides agree with TRBD1. With V trimmed by 5 bases and J by 9 bases, 7 bases remained unmatched. Germline-derived CDR1 and CDR2 are SGHRS and YFSETQ. The CDR3 loop spans 13 amino acids. The CDR3 sequence is CASRPTGGASYTF. Here the CDR3 DNA reads TGCGCCAGCAGGCCGACAGGGGGCGCGAGCTACACCTTC.

This rearrangement joins TRBV20-1 to TRBJ1-5; 7 positions match TRBD1. V shed 6 bases, J shed 5 bases, and the junction held 7 bases outside the gene matches. Germline CDR1 and CDR2: DFQATT and SNEGSKA (reference sequence). The CDR3 is made up of 13 amino acids. CDR3 DNA: TGCAGTGCCAACGACAGGGACGATCAGCCCCAGCATTTT. It codes for CSANDRDDQPQHF.

In DNA, the CDR3 is TGTGCCAGCAGGGCGGGGAGGGACTATGGCTACACCTTC. It translates to CASRAGRDYGYTF. V gene TRBV6-1 combines with J gene TRBJ1-2; D not resolved. The CDR3 has 13 amino acids. Germline assignment: CDR1 MNHNS and CDR2 SASEGT. The germline V and J ends were trimmed by 6 bases and 3 bases, with 11 bases remaining between them.